Listed below are T cell receptor beta chains from one sample, sequenced in a study of blood T cell repertoires in COVID-19. TCRdb keeps only in-frame clones here, not all; method: immunoSEQ multiplex PCR. The profile shows 100,000 or so clones, 84% of them singletons. Sequencing input: peripheral blood. The receptors shown here come from a man between 35 and 55 years old with active or convalescent COVID-19. Each CDR3 is given with its conserved first and last residue. The order of the fields is D gene, J gene, V gene, clone size, CDR3 DNA, CDR3 protein. A D gene is named only where the DNA matches it firmly. Part of the rows lack a size; the others show once, few, many or a class for expanded clones.

D: -; J: TRBJ1-5; V: TRBV7-2; size: -; DNA: TGTGCCAGCAGCTTACGATTGCAGGGTGCTCAGCCCCAGCATTTT; CDR3: CASSLRLQGAQPQHF
D: -; J: TRBJ1-1; V: TRBV19; size: -; DNA: TGTGCCAGTGGATCGGGGGTGGTGCCTGAAGCTTTCTTT; CDR3: CASGSGVVPEAFF
D: -; J: TRBJ1-5; V: TRBV12-3/TRBV12-4; size: -; DNA: TGTGCCAGCACGGGGACAAAGAATCAGCCCCAGCATTTT; CDR3: CASTGTKNQPQHF
D: -; J: TRBJ1-5; V: TRBV12-3/TRBV12-4; size: -; DNA: TGTGCCAGCAGAATCGCAGGGGCACAGCCCCAGCATTTT; CDR3: CASRIAGAQPQHF
D: TRBD2; J: TRBJ2-1; V: TRBV3-1/TRBV3-2; size: -; DNA: TGTGCCCGCAGCCATGGGGGGCTAGCGGGGGGGCACAGGAATGAGCAGTTCTTC; CDR3: CARSHGGLAGGHRNEQFF
D: TRBD2; J: TRBJ2-5; V: TRBV18; size: -; DNA: TGTGCCAGCTCACCTACCACTCGGGGGGAGGAGACCCAGTACTTC; CDR3: CASSPTTRGEETQYF
D: -; J: TRBJ2-5; V: TRBV5-6; size: -; DNA: TGTGCCAGCAGCTTGGTCGCAGGGCTAGAAGAGACCCAGTACTTC; CDR3: CASSLVAGLEETQYF
D: -; J: TRBJ2-1; V: TRBV10-3; size: -; DNA: TGTGCCACCGGAGGAGTTAGATACAATGAGCAGTTCTTC; CDR3: CATGGVRYNEQFF
D: TRBD1; J: TRBJ1-6; V: TRBV30; size: -; DNA: TGTGCCTGGAAGCTCGGACAGGCACCATCACCCCTCCACTTT; CDR3: CAWKLGQAPSPLHF
D: -; J: TRBJ2-5; V: TRBV7-3; size: -; DNA: TGTGCCAGCAGCTTAGGGCCCGGCTCGGAGACCCAGTACTTC; CDR3: CASSLGPGSETQYF
D: TRBD2; J: TRBJ2-3; V: TRBV11-2; size: -; DNA: TGTGCCAGCAGCCCCCAAGGTTCTAGCGGGGACACAGATACGCAGTATTTT; CDR3: CASSPQGSSGDTDTQYF
D: -; J: TRBJ1-5; V: TRBV15; size: -; DNA: TGTGCCACCAGCGACCGGGGGGGCGCGTCTCAGCCCCAGCATTTT; CDR3: CATSDRGGASQPQHF
D: -; J: TRBJ2-7; V: TRBV12-5; size: once; DNA: TGTGCTCGAGAATACGAGCAGTACTTC; CDR3: CAREYEQYF
D: -; J: TRBJ1-2; V: TRBV11-3; size: -; DNA: TGTGCCCCTACCCGGTGCGAGCGGAGGCTAGCTAACTATGGCTACACCTTC; CDR3: CAPTRCERRLANYGYTF
D: TRBD1; J: TRBJ2-3; V: TRBV19; size: -; DNA: TGTGCCACCTCTGAGGGGGCGAATACGCAGTATTTT; CDR3: CATSEGANTQYF
D: TRBD1; J: TRBJ2-7; V: TRBV18; size: -; DNA: TGTGCCAGCTCACCCGGGACAGCCTACGAGCAGTACTTC; CDR3: CASSPGTAYEQYF
D: TRBD2; J: TRBJ2-7; V: TRBV10-3; size: -; DNA: TGTGCCATCAGGGCAGGGACTACCTCCTACGAGCAGTACTTC; CDR3: CAIRAGTTSYEQYF
D: TRBD2; J: TRBJ2-7; V: TRBV6-5; size: -; DNA: TGTGCCAGCAGGGATAGCGGGGGGGCCAACGAGCAGTACTTC; CDR3: CASRDSGGANEQYF
D: -; J: TRBJ1-5; V: TRBV11-2; size: -; DNA: TGTGCCAGCAGCTCCAGCCCAGGAAACAATCAGCCCCAGCATTTT; CDR3: CASSSSPGNNQPQHF
D: -; J: TRBJ2-5; V: TRBV11-2; size: -; DNA: TGTGCCAGCAGCTTAGTTAGTTTCCAAGAGACCCAGTACTTC; CDR3: CASSLVSFQETQYF
D: -; J: TRBJ1-5; V: TRBV13; size: -; DNA: TGTGCCAGCAGCCAATATCAGCCCCAGCATTTT; CDR3: CASSQYQPQHF
D: TRBD2; J: TRBJ2-3; V: TRBV10-1; size: -; DNA: TGCGCCAGCAGTGACGGGACTAGCGGGGACGCAGATACGCAGTATTTT; CDR3: CASSDGTSGDADTQYF
D: -; J: TRBJ1-2; V: TRBV7-2; size: -; DNA: TGTGCCAGCAGCTTAAGGTCGGGGGGATCGAGCTATGGCTACACCTTC; CDR3: CASSLRSGGSSYGYTF
D: TRBD2; J: TRBJ2-5; V: TRBV7-3; size: few; DNA: TGTGCCAGCAGCTTAAGGGCGGGGGGCGGAGAGACCCAGTACTTC; CDR3: CASSLRAGGGETQYF
D: TRBD1; J: TRBJ2-7; V: TRBV11-2; size: -; DNA: TGTGCCAGCAGCTTAGATTTAGTGGACAGGGGGAACTACGAGCAGTACTTC; CDR3: CASSLDLVDRGNYEQYF
D: TRBD1; J: TRBJ1-3; V: TRBV19; size: few; DNA: TGTGCCAGTAGATCCCCCACCGAGGGGGCAGGAGGAAACACCATATATTTT; CDR3: CASRSPTEGAGGNTIYF
D: TRBD2; J: TRBJ2-1; V: TRBV3-1/TRBV3-2; size: many; DNA: TGTGCCAGCAGCCAAGGACTAGCGGGGATTGAGCAGTTCTTC; CDR3: CASSQGLAGIEQFF
D: TRBD1; J: TRBJ2-3; V: TRBV24-1; size: -; DNA: TGTGCCACCAGAGGGCCCGGGACAGACACAGATACGCAGTATTTT; CDR3: CATRGPGTDTDTQYF
D: -; J: TRBJ1-4; V: TRBV30; size: few; DNA: TGTGCCTGGAGTAGGGCAGGGGCTTGGAGCAATGAAAAACTGTTTTTT; CDR3: CAWSRAGAWSNEKLFF
D: TRBD2; J: TRBJ2-5; V: TRBV2; size: -; DNA: TGTGCCAGCAGGGTACTAGCGGGGCAAGAGACCCAGTACTTC; CDR3: CASRVLAGQETQYF
D: TRBD2; J: TRBJ2-1; V: TRBV3-1/TRBV3-2; size: -; DNA: TGTGCCAGCAGCCAAGAAAAGCGGGGGTTCCTCTCCTACAATGAGCAGTTCTTC; CDR3: CASSQEKRGFLSYNEQFF
D: TRBD1; J: TRBJ1-2; V: TRBV2; size: -; DNA: TGTGCCAGCAGTGAAGGTCGGGACAGTCTCTATGGCTACACCTTC; CDR3: CASSEGRDSLYGYTF
D: -; J: TRBJ2-5; V: TRBV18; size: -; DNA: TGTGCCAGCTCACCAGTAGCAGACAGCCAAGAGACCCAGTACTTC; CDR3: CASSPVADSQETQYF
D: -; J: TRBJ2-7; V: TRBV19; size: -; DNA: TGTGCCAGTAGAGTCAGCGAACTAACGATCTACGAGCAGTACTTC; CDR3: CASRVSELTIYEQYF